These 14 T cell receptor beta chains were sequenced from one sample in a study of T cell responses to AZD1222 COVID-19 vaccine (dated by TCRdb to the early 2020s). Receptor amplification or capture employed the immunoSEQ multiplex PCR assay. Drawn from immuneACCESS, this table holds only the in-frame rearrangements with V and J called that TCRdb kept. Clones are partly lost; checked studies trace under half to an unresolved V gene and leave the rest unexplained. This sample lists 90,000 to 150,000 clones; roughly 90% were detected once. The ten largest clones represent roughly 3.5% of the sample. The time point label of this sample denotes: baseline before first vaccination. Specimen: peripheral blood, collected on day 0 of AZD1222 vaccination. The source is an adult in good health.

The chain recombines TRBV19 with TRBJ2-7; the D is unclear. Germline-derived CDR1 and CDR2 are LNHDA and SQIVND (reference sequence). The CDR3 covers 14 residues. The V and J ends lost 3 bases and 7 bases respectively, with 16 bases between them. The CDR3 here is CASSIGQDLREQYF. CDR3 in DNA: TGTGCCAGTAGTATCGGGCAGGACCTACGAGAGCAGTACTTC.

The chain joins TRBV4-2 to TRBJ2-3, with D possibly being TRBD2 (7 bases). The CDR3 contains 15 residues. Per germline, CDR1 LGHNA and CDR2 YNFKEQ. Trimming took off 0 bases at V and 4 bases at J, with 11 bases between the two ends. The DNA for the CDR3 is TGTGCCAGCAGCCAAGATCGCGGGGGCCCAGATACGCAGTATTTT. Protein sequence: CASSQDRGGPDTQYF.

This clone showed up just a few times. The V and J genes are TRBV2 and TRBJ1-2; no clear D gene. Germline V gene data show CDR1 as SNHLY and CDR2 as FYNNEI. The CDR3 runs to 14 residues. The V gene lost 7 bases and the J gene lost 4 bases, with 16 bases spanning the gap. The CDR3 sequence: CASMTAQLPYGYTF. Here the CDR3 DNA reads TGTGCCAGCATGACGGCCCAATTACCCTATGGCTACACCTTC.

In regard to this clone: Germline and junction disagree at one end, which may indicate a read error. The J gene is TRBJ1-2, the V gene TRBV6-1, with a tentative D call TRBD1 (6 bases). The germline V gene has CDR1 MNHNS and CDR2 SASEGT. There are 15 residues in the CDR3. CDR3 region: CASSEGGVPNYGYTF. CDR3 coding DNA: TGTGCCAGCAGCGAAGGGGGGGTTCCTAACTATGGCTACACCTTC.

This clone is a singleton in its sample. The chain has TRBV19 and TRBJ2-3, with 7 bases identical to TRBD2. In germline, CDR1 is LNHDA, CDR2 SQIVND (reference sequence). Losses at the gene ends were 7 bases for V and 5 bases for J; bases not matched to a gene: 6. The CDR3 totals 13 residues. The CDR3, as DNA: TGTGCCAGTACTACCTCGGGGGGAGATACGCAGTATTTT. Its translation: CASTTSGGDTQYF.

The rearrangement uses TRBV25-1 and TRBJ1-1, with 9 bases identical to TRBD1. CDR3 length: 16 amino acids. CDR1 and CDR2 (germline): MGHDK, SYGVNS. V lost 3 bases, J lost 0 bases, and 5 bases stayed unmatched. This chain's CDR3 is CASSDGTGSLNTEAFF. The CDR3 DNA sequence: TGTGCCAGCAGTGATGGGACAGGGTCTCTGAACACTGAAGCTTTCTTT.

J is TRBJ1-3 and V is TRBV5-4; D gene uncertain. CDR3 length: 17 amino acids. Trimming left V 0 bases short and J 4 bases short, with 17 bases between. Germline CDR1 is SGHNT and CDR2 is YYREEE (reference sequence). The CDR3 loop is CASSLGPILDAGNTIYF. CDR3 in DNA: TGTGCCAGCAGCTTGGGGCCTATTTTAGACGCAGGAAACACCATATATTTT.

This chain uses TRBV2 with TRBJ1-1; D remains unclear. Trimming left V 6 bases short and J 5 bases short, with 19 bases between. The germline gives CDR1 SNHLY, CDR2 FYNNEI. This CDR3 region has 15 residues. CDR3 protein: CASRPAEGGWTEAFF. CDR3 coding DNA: TGTGCCAGCAGACCAGCGGAGGGCGGTTGGACTGAAGCTTTCTTT.

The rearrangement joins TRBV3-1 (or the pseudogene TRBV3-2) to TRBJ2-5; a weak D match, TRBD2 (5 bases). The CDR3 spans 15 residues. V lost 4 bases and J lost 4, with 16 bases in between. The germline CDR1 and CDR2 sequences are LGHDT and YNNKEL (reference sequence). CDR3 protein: CASSPTYGLLETQYF. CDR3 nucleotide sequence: TGTGCCAGCAGCCCTACTTACGGACTCTTAGAGACCCAGTACTTC.

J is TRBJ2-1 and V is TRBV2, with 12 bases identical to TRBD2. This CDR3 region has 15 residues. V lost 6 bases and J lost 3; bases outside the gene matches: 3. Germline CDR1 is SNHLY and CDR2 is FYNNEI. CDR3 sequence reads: CASRTSGGHYNEQFF. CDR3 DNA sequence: TGTGCCAGCAGGACTAGCGGGGGTCACTACAATGAGCAGTTCTTC.

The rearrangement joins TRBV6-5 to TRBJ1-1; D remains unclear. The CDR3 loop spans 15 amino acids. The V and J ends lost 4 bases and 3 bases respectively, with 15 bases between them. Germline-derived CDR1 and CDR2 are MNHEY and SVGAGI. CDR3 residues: CASSSFGIVDTEAFF. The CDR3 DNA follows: TGTGCCAGCAGTTCTTTCGGTATTGTGGACACTGAAGCTTTCTTT.

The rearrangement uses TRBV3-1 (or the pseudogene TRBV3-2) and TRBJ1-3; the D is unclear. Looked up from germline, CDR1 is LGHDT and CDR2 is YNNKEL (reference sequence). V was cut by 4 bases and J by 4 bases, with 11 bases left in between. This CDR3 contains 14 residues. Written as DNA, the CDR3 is TGTGCCAGCAGCCCTTCGGTCCCGGGAAACACCATATATTTT. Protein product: CASSPSVPGNTIYF.

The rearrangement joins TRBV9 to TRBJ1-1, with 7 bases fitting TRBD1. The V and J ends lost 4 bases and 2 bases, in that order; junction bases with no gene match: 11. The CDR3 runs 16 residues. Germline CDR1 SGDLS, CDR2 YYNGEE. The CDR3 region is CASSPPPGQPNTEAFF. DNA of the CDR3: TGTGCCAGCAGCCCACCCCCGGGACAGCCTAACACTGAAGCTTTCTTT.

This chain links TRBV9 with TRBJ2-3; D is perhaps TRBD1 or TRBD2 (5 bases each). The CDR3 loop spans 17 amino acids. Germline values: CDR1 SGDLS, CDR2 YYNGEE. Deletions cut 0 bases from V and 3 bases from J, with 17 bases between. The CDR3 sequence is CASSVELRHWGTDTQYF. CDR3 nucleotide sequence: TGTGCCAGCAGCGTAGAGCTCCGCCATTGGGGGACAGATACGCAGTATTTT.